These 15 T cell receptor beta chains share one sample of origin, sequenced in a study of control samples from healthy donors and cancer patients. TCRdb keeps only in-frame clones here, not all; method: immunoSEQ multiplex PCR. Here the sample spans roughly 120,000 clones, roughly 90% being singletons. Sequences were obtained from PBMCs. Receptors were obtained from a woman aged 55 to 70 with lung cancer.

This clone was found a few times. The genes are TRBV24-1 and TRBJ1-2; a possible D gene is TRBD1 (5 bases). CDR3 length: 17 amino acids. The germline gives CDR1 KGHDR, CDR2 SFDVKD. V was shortened by 4 bases and J by 4 bases, with 21 bases between the two germline ends. CDR3 DNA: TGTGCCACCAGTGAAACCGGGACGGCAACTGGTATCTATGGCTACACCTTC. It is translated as CATSETGTATGIYGYTF.

V is TRBV5-6 and J is TRBJ1-2, with D hard to call. The germline V gene encodes CDR1 SGHDT and CDR2 YYEEEE. The CDR3 is 11 residues long. V dropped 2 bases and J dropped 7 bases, with 6 bases sitting between them. The chain's CDR3 is CASSFYSGYTF. CDR3 coding DNA: TGTGCCAGCAGCTTCTACAGTGGCTACACCTTC.

This clone was recorded only once. The chain employs TRBV9 and TRBJ2-3; the D gene is possibly TRBD2 (8 bases). V lost 0 bases and J lost 3, with 17 bases in between. The CDR3 has 17 residues. Germline CDR1 reads SGDLS; CDR2 reads YYNGEE. CDR3 in DNA: TGTGCCAGCAGCGTAGCAGGGGGACTAGGAGGGACAGATACGCAGTATTTT. It encodes CASSVAGGLGGTDTQYF.

V usage is TRBV19 and J usage is TRBJ1-5; no reliable D call. Deletions cut 5 bases from V and 7 bases from J, with 12 bases between. There are 13 residues in the CDR3. Looked up from germline, CDR1 is LNHDA and CDR2 is SQIVND (reference sequence). In DNA, the CDR3 is TGTGCCAGTAGTTTTCAGGCTGGGCAGCCCCAGCATTTT. This codes for CASSFQAGQPQHF.

This clone occurred once. Here the CDR3 omits its conserved ending phenylalanine or tryptophan, so a read error is the likely source. It is unclear where the CDR3 begins or ends on the DNA, so no DNA is shown, and the CDR3 is as TCRdb lists it. The J gene is TRBJ2-7, the V gene TRBV5-4; TRBD1 is the table's D call, not checked against the DNA. The CDR3 length equals 13 residues, ends included. Germline V gene lookup returns CDR1 SGHNT and CDR2 YYREEE (reference sequence). CDR3 sequence: CASSLEVGGQGEL.

The J gene is TRBJ1-2, the V gene TRBV3-1 (or the pseudogene TRBV3-2), with D possibly being TRBD1 (5 bases). Germline-derived CDR1 and CDR2 are LGHDT and YNNKEL (reference sequence). V dropped 5 bases and J dropped 4 bases, with 14 bases sitting between them. This CDR3 is built from 14 residues. As DNA, the CDR3 is TGTGCCAGCAGCTATTCGGGGGACCTCTATGGCTACACCTTC. Translating it yields CASSYSGDLYGYTF.

The rearrangement links TRBV12-3 or TRBV12-4 to TRBJ2-5, with D unresolved. The CDR3 contains 13 residues. Deletions cut 6 bases from V and 5 bases from J, with 13 bases between. The CDR3 coding sequence is TGTGCCAGCAGCCGCGACACGGAGGAGACCCAGTACTTC. Encoded protein: CASSRDTEETQYF.

The chain uses TRBV5-1 and TRBJ1-1; D is unclear. Germline-derived CDR1 and CDR2 are SGHRS and YFSETQ. The CDR3 has 15 amino acids. V dropped 0 bases and J dropped 11 bases, with 20 bases sitting between them. The CDR3 loop reads CASSLALTQTRQAFF. In nucleotides, the CDR3 is TGCGCCAGCAGCTTGGCCTTAACACAAACGAGGCAGGCTTTCTTT.

The genes are TRBV5-1 and TRBJ2-5; D is uncertain. V was clipped by 4 bases and J by 2 bases, with 3 bases between them. Looked up from germline, CDR1 is SGHRS and CDR2 is YFSETQ. This CDR3 has 11 amino acids. CDR3 in amino acids: CASSQQETQYF. DNA for the CDR3: TGCGCCAGCAGCCAGCAAGAGACCCAGTACTTC.

The V and J genes are TRBV18 and TRBJ1-5; perhaps TRBD1 as D (6 bases). The V end was cut by 6 bases, the J end by 5 bases, with 17 bases between. The germline V gene has CDR1 KGHSH and CDR2 LQKENI. The CDR3 sequence is 15 residues long. The CDR3 reads CASSDGGQGHQPQHF. In nucleotides, the CDR3 is TGTGCCAGCTCCGACGGTGGGCAGGGGCATCAGCCCCAGCATTTT.

This rearrangement joins TRBV5-4 to TRBJ2-2; the match to TRBD1 covers 10 bases. V gave up 1 base and J gave up 7 bases; unmatched junction bases: 7. This CDR3 is 16 amino acids long. CDR1 SGHNT and CDR2 YYREEE come from the germline V gene (reference sequence). The CDR3 nucleotides read TGTGCCAGCAGCTTGACCGGGACAGGGGTCGGCGGGGAGCTGTTTTTT. Amino acids: CASSLTGTGVGGELFF.

V usage is TRBV5-8 and J usage is TRBJ2-5; TRBD2 agrees at 10 bases. The CDR3 has 15 residues. Germline assignment: CDR1 SGHTS and CDR2 YDEGEE. The ends lost 3 bases at V and 1 base at J; junction bases unmatched: 3. CDR3 residues: CASSSPSGGQETQYF. The CDR3 DNA reads as TGTGCCAGCAGCTCACCTAGCGGGGGCCAAGAGACCCAGTACTTC. The whole variable domain, remainder taken from reference TRBV5-8 and TRBJ2-5, is EAGVTQSPTHLIKTRGQQATLRCSPISGHTSVYWYQQALGLGLQFLLWYDEGEERNRGNFPPRFSGRQFPNYSSELNVNALELEDSALYLCASSSPSGGQETQYFGPGTRLLVL.

The rearrangement uses TRBV3-1 (or the pseudogene TRBV3-2) and TRBJ2-5, with 8 positions matching TRBD1. The CDR3 consists of 13 residues. Germline V gives CDR1 LGHDT, CDR2 YNNKEL (reference sequence). Trimming at V came to 4 bases and at J to 5 bases, leaving 3 bases not matched to a gene. CDR3 residues: CASSLGQGETQYF. In DNA, the CDR3 is TGTGCCAGCAGCCTCGGACAGGGCGAGACCCAGTACTTC.

The chain employs TRBV19 and TRBJ1-4, with D possibly TRBD1 on 5 matching bases. This CDR3 has 16 amino acids. The germline V and J ends were trimmed by 0 bases and 3 bases, with 11 bases remaining between them. Germline lookup yields CDR1 LNHDA and CDR2 SQIVND (reference sequence). The CDR3, as DNA: TGTGCCAGTAGTATAGACCCAGGGATCCCTAATGAAAAACTGTTTTTT. This gives the protein CASSIDPGIPNEKLFF.

The chain uses TRBV18 and TRBJ2-7; tentative D call: TRBD1 (5 bases). V dropped 6 bases and J dropped 0 bases, with 12 bases sitting between them. CDR1 is KGHSH and CDR2 is LQKENI in the germline V gene. The CDR3 is made up of 14 amino acids. The chain's CDR3 is CASSRRQSSYEQYF. In nucleotides, the CDR3 is TGTGCCAGCTCTCGTAGACAGAGCTCCTACGAGCAGTACTTC. Drawing the rest from reference TRBV18 and TRBJ2-7, the complete variable domain is NAGVMQNPRHLVRRRGQEARLRCSPMKGHSHVYWYRQLPEEGLKFMVYLQKENIIDESGMPKERFSAEFPKEGPSILRIQQVVRGDSAAYFCASSRRQSSYEQYFGPGTRLTVT.